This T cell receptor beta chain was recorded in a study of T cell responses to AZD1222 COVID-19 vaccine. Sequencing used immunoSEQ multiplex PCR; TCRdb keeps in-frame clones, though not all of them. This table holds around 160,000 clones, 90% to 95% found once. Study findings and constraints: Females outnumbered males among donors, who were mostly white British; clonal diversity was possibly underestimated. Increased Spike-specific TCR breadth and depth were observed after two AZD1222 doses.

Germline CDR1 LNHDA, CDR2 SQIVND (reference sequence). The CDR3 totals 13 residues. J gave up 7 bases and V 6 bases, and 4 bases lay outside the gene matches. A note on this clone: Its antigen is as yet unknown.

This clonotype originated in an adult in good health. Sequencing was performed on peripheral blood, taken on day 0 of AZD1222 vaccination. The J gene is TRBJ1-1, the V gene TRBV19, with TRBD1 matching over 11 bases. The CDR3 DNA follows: TGTGCCAGTAGGGGACAGGGGGTAGGTGAAGCTTTCTTT. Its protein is CASRGQGVGEAFF.